The 13 T cell receptor beta chains given below trace back to one sample, sequenced in a study of identifying expanded T cells in peripheral blood. The assay was immunoSEQ multiplex PCR, and TCRdb's table has in-frame clones only and misses some. The repertoire holds 100,000 to 150,000 clones, with approximately 88% as singletons. Sample: blood. These receptors were taken from a person aged 18 to 75 in good health.

The V gene is TRBV27, the J gene TRBJ2-1, with D possibly TRBD2 on 5 matching bases. This CDR3 spans 16 amino acids. The V end lost 1 base, the J end lost 3 bases, and 13 bases lay between the germline ends. CDR1 MNHEY and CDR2 SMNVEV come from the germline V gene (reference sequence). This CDR3 reads CASSLWPGGIYNEQFF. In nucleotides, the CDR3 is TGTGCCAGCAGTTTATGGCCCGGAGGAATCTACAATGAGCAGTTCTTC.

V and J are TRBV21-1 and TRBJ1-2; the DNA was not compared with TRBD1, the D call given in the table. TRBV21-1 is a pseudogene. CDR3 size: 14 residues. CDR3 sequence: CASSKTAGDYGYTF. The CDR3 DNA sequence: TGTGCCAGCAGCAAGACAGCTGGGGACTATGGCTACACCTTC.

The chain uses TRBV5-4 and TRBJ2-5; no reliable D call. This CDR3 region has 14 residues. Looked up from germline, CDR1 is SGHNT and CDR2 is YYREEE (reference sequence). The V gene lost 4 bases and the J gene lost 1 base, with 11 bases spanning the gap. The CDR3 reads CASSPLLGQETQYF. The CDR3 nucleotides read TGTGCCAGCAGCCCCTTATTGGGCCAAGAGACCCAGTACTTC.

The CDR3: CASSPPRPGRRYSGNTIYF. Written as DNA, the CDR3 is TGTGCCAGCAGCCCCCCGCGCCCGGGACGGCGTTACTCTGGAAACACCATATATTTT. This chain connects TRBV7-9 to TRBJ1-3, with D maybe TRBD1 (5 bases). Between the trimmed V and J ends, which lost 5 bases and 0 bases, there was a span of 23 bases. The CDR3 sequence is 19 residues long. CDR1 is SEHNR and CDR2 is FQNEAQ in the germline V gene (reference sequence).

This clone has just one count. The J gene is TRBJ1-6, the V gene TRBV5-6, with 7 bases matching TRBD1. This CDR3 contains 15 residues. Germline assignment: CDR1 SGHDT and CDR2 YYEEEE. With V trimmed by 2 bases and J by 1 base, 0 bases remained unmatched. This CDR3 is CASSLQGSYNSPLHF. The DNA of the CDR3 is TGTGCCAGCAGCTTACAGGGGTCCTATAATTCACCCCTCCACTTT.

The chain recombines TRBV5-1 with TRBJ2-7, with D perhaps matching TRBD1 (6 bases). Germline loops: CDR1 SGHRS, CDR2 YFSETQ. The CDR3 spans 16 residues. Trimming removed 0 bases from V and 2 bases from J, with 15 bases in between. The CDR3 sequence: CASSLGERTAAYEQYF. The DNA for the CDR3 is TGCGCCAGCAGCTTGGGCGAAAGGACAGCCGCCTACGAGCAGTACTTC.

The chain combines TRBV11-3 with TRBJ2-1; possibly TRBD2 for D (6 bases). The CDR3 is 13 amino acids. Trimming left V 5 bases short and J 9 bases short, with 14 bases between. The germline gives CDR1 SGHNT, CDR2 YENEEA. The CDR3 DNA is TGTGCCAGCAGCAGAGGTGAGGAGGGTGAGCAGTTCTTC. This codes for CASSRGEEGEQFF.

This chain connects TRBV30 to TRBJ2-7, with D possibly being TRBD2 (6 bases). V was pared by 0 bases and J by 2 bases, with 11 bases between. Germline CDR1 and CDR2: GTSNPN and SVGIG (reference sequence). This CDR3 has 14 amino acids. CDR3 coding DNA: TGTGCCTGGAGTGTGGGGGGAGGAACCTACGAGCAGTACTTC. This sequence encodes CAWSVGGGTYEQYF.

This chain's CDR3 is CASRIDTSYNSPLHF. CDR3 nucleotides: TGTGCCAGCAGAATTGATACCTCCTATAATTCACCCCTCCACTTT. The rearrangement links TRBV2 to TRBJ1-6; the D is unclear. The CDR3 runs to 15 residues. The V end was cut by 6 bases, the J end by 0 bases, with 9 bases between. Per the germline V gene, CDR1 is SNHLY and CDR2 is FYNNEI.

This clone was detected once. The rearrangement links TRBV7-2 to TRBJ2-5; weak D call: TRBD2 (6 bases). The CDR3 loop spans 15 amino acids. The V end was cut by 3 bases, the J end by 1 base, with 12 bases between. Germline assignment: CDR1 SGHTA and CDR2 FQGNSA. This CDR3 reads CASSFYSGLQETQYF. CDR3 nucleotides: TGTGCCAGCAGCTTCTATAGCGGACTCCAAGAGACCCAGTACTTC.

The CDR3 DNA is TGTGCCAGCAGTATAACGACAGGGGTTAACTATGGCTACACCTTC. It codes for CASSITTGVNYGYTF. V gene TRBV6-5 combines with J gene TRBJ1-2, with TRBD1 identical over 8 bases. The junction had 6 bases not matched to a gene; V was cut back by 5 bases and J by 1 base. There are 15 residues in the CDR3. CDR1 MNHEY and CDR2 SVGAGI come from the germline V gene.

CDR3 amino acids: CASSPSRQGANTGELFF. The CDR3, as DNA: TGTGCCAGCAGCCCATCCAGACAGGGGGCGAACACCGGGGAGCTGTTTTTT. This chain joins TRBV7-2 and TRBJ2-2, with 9 nucleotides matching TRBD1. The CDR3 runs to 17 residues. From germline, CDR1 is SGHTA and CDR2 FQGNSA. The V and J ends lost 5 bases and 0 bases, in that order; junction bases with no gene match: 7. Supplemented by reference TRBV7-2 and TRBJ2-2, the full variable domain reads GAGVSQSPSNKVTEKGKDVELRCDPISGHTALYWYRQSLGQGLEFLIYFQGNSAPDKSGLPSDRFSAERTGGSVSTLTIQRTQQEDSAVYLCASSPSRQGANTGELFFGEGSRLTVL.

The CDR3 spells CSVEAQRGVGGGYTF. Written as DNA, the CDR3 is TGCAGCGTTGAGGCCCAACGGGGGGTCGGAGGTGGCTACACCTTC. This sequence joins TRBV29-1 and TRBJ1-2; D is possibly TRBD1 (5 bases). The CDR3 length is 15 residues. V was cut by 3 bases and J by 7 bases, with 21 bases left in between. The germline gives CDR1 SQVTM, CDR2 ANQGSEA.